Presented here are 23 T cell receptor beta chains from one specimen sequenced in a study of T cells after yellow fever vaccination. TCRdb re-called the 5' RACE reads through MiXCR, storing one row per CDR3 protein. In the table there are about 96,000 distinct CDR3 sequences, almost 9% of which are singletons. The sample consisted of CD8+ T cells not binding an NS4B(214-222) dextramer, sorted from PBMCs, taken around 15 days after the first yellow fever vaccination. These receptors came from a young man who received the YFV17D yellow fever vaccine.

V and J are TRBV20-1 and TRBJ1-5; D perhaps matches TRBD1 (5 bases). Trimming stripped 3 bases from V and 6 bases from J, with 18 bases between. Germline-derived CDR1 and CDR2 are DFQATT and SNEGSKA (reference sequence). The CDR3 has 15 amino acids. The CDR3 DNA reads TGCAGTGCTAGGCCCCCGGGCAGGGAGATTCAGCCCCAGCATTTT. Protein: CSARPPGREIQPQHF.

This chain links TRBV19 with TRBJ1-5; the match to TRBD1 covers 10 bases. Trimming cost V 7 bases and J 1 base; bases outside gene matches: 4. Germline V gives CDR1 LNHDA, CDR2 SQIVND (reference sequence). The CDR3 length is 15 residues. The CDR3 is CASKGTGASNQPQHF. The CDR3 DNA reads TGTGCCAGTAAAGGGACAGGGGCAAGCAATCAGCCCCAGCATTTT. The whole variable domain, remainder taken from reference TRBV19 and TRBJ1-5, is DGGITQSPKYLFRKEGQNVTLSCEQNLNHDAMYWYRQDPGQGLRLIYYSQIVNDFQKGDIAEGYSVSREKKESFPLTVTSAQKNPTAFYLCASKGTGASNQPQHFGDGTRLSIL.

This clonotype was observed a few times. This chain uses TRBV24-1 with TRBJ2-2, with D perhaps matching TRBD2 (5 bases). Germline lookup yields CDR1 KGHDR and CDR2 SFDVKD. V lost 3 bases and J lost 8, with 18 bases in between. CDR3 length equals 16 residues. The CDR3 reads CATSDDGEGWRGELFF. The CDR3 region has the DNA TGTGCCACCAGTGATGACGGAGAAGGTTGGAGGGGGGAGCTGTTTTTT.

The rearrangement links TRBV5-4 to TRBJ2-3, with D unclear. Trimming stripped 2 bases from V and 8 bases from J, with 15 bases between. CDR3 length equals 14 residues. Germline V lookup: CDR1 SGHNT, CDR2 YYREEE (reference sequence). CDR3 loop: CASSFGSIPLTQYF. The DNA for the CDR3 is TGTGCCAGCAGCTTCGGCTCCATACCCCTTACGCAGTATTTT.

V usage is TRBV7-6 and J usage is TRBJ2-1, with D tentatively TRBD2 (7 bases). The V gene lost 2 bases and the J gene lost 0 bases, with 8 bases spanning the gap. Germline lookup yields CDR1 SGHVS and CDR2 FNYEAQ. The CDR3 contains 15 residues. The CDR3 sequence is CASSLRGGSYNEQFF. The CDR3 bases are TGTGCCAGCAGCTTAAGGGGGGGCTCCTACAATGAGCAGTTCTTC.

The J gene is TRBJ1-2, the V gene TRBV5-1; no reliable D call. The CDR3 is 15 residues long. Germline-derived CDR1 and CDR2 are SGHRS and YFSETQ. Deletions cut 0 bases from V and 4 bases from J, with 13 bases between. This chain's CDR3 is CASSLEVGETYGYTF. The CDR3 nucleotides are TGCGCCAGCAGCTTGGAGGTGGGTGAGACCTATGGCTACACCTTC.

This sequence joins TRBV28 and TRBJ2-5, with TRBD1 matching over 7 bases. V shed 4 bases and J 5 bases; nucleotides not matched to a gene: 7. The length of the CDR3 is 14 residues. Looked up from germline, CDR1 is MDHEN and CDR2 is SYDVKM. The CDR3 DNA sequence: TGTGCCAGCAGTTCCACAGGGGTTCAGGAGACCCAGTACTTC. It translates to CASSSTGVQETQYF. Full variable domain (outside the CDR3, taken from reference TRBV28 and TRBJ2-5): DVKVTQSSRYLVKRTGEKVFLECVQDMDHENMFWYRQDPGLGLRLIYFSYDVKMKEKGDIPEGYSVSREKKERFSLILESASTNQTSMYLCASSSTGVQETQYFGPGTRLLVL.

This clonotype was counted between two and nine times. The chain employs TRBV6-5 and TRBJ1-1, with a possible D match to TRBD1 (6 bases). Germline assignment: CDR1 MNHEY and CDR2 SVGAGI. This CDR3 has 17 residues. V was pared by 0 bases and J by 0 bases, with 14 bases between. CDR3 nucleotide sequence: TGTGCCAGCAGTTACTCGGACAGAGCCTTCATGAACACTGAAGCTTTCTTT. The encoded protein is CASSYSDRAFMNTEAFF.

This clonotype was detected only a few times. The chain joins TRBV12-3 or TRBV12-4 to TRBJ2-7; possibly TRBD1 for D (6 bases). The CDR3 loop spans 15 amino acids. V lost 4 bases, J lost 2 bases, and 15 bases lay in between. The CDR3 nucleotides are TGTGCCAGCAGTTACCGATTCCGGGACACCTACGAGCAGTACTTC. Residues: CASSYRFRDTYEQYF.

This clonotype has a handful of counts. The rearrangement joins TRBV20-1 to TRBJ2-3; D is possibly TRBD1 or TRBD2 (5 bases each). Trimming shortened V by 0 bases and J by 8 bases, and 9 bases separated the two germline ends. The CDR3 extends over 12 amino acids. Germline lookup yields CDR1 DFQATT and CDR2 SNEGSKA (reference sequence). The CDR3 sequence is CSARELGTTQYF. The CDR3, as DNA: TGCAGTGCTAGAGAACTAGGGACTACGCAGTATTTT.

This clonotype was recorded many times. The chain uses TRBV4-3 and TRBJ2-4; no firm D call. Per the germline V gene, CDR1 is LGHNA and CDR2 is YSLEER. V was trimmed by 0 bases and J by 0 bases, leaving 9 bases between them. The CDR3 covers 16 residues. Written as DNA, the CDR3 is TGCGCCAGCAGCCAAGAATCGGGCGGAGCCAAAAACATTCAGTACTTC. Protein product: CASSQESGGAKNIQYF.

The J gene is TRBJ2-2, the V gene TRBV5-1, with 9 bases fitting TRBD1. The CDR3 has 15 amino acids. Germline values: CDR1 SGHRS, CDR2 YFSETQ. Trimming at V came to 2 bases and at J to 7 bases, leaving 6 bases not matched to a gene. The CDR3 DNA sequence: TGCGCCAGCAGCTTTACAGGGGGCCAGAGCGGGGAGCTGTTTTTT. Amino acid sequence: CASSFTGGQSGELFF.

This chain uses TRBV7-3 with TRBJ2-3; D is ambiguous. The germline V gene encodes CDR1 SGHTA and CDR2 FQGTGA. This CDR3 is built from 12 residues. The V gene lost 2 bases and the J gene lost 6 bases, with 6 bases spanning the gap. DNA for the CDR3: TGTGCCAGCAGCTTATTCAGGGATACGCAGTATTTT. Its protein is CASSLFRDTQYF.

There are many counts of this clonotype. The chain carries TRBV4-1 and TRBJ1-2; D is unclear. Germline V gene sequence: CDR1 MGHRA, CDR2 YSYEKL. V lost 0 bases and J lost 4, with 12 bases in between. There are 15 residues in the CDR3. The CDR3 nucleotides are TGCGCCAGCAGCCAAGATAGGGTTGACGGCTATGGCTACACCTTC. Translating it yields CASSQDRVDGYGYTF.

CDR3 in DNA: TGTGCCAGCAGTCCCCCCGGGGAGGGGAGGGATACCGGGGAGCTGTTTTTT. Protein: CASSPPGEGRDTGELFF. This chain uses TRBV12-3 or TRBV12-4 with TRBJ2-2; 7 positions agree with TRBD2. The V and J ends lost 5 bases and 5 bases, in that order; junction bases with no gene match: 14. The CDR3 loop spans 17 amino acids.

The rearrangement uses TRBV7-3 and TRBJ2-2; 9 bases map to TRBD2. CDR1 and CDR2 (germline): SGHTA, FQGTGA. With 3 bases clipped from V and 4 bases from J, the junction kept 6 bases outside the gene matches. The length of the CDR3 is 16 residues. The CDR3 protein is CASSFRAGGITGELFF. Written as DNA, the CDR3 is TGTGCCAGCAGCTTCCGCGCGGGGGGGATCACCGGGGAGCTGTTTTTT.

The CDR3 here is CASSQEPADRPPQETFF. The CDR3, as DNA: TGCGCCAGCAGCCAAGAACCCGCGGACCGACCCCCGCAGGAAACTTTCTTT. The V and J genes are TRBV4-3 and TRBJ1-1, with D uncertain. Trimming cost V 0 bases and J 12 bases, with 26 bases left between them. The CDR3 is 17 residues long. The germline CDR1 and CDR2 sequences are LGHNA and YSLEER.

The chain links TRBV7-9 to TRBJ1-2, with TRBD1 matching over 7 bases. The length of the CDR3 is 16 residues. From germline, CDR1 is SEHNR and CDR2 FQNEAQ (reference sequence). V lost 4 bases and J lost 5; bases outside the gene matches: 13. The DNA for the CDR3 is TGTGCCAGCAGCTCCACAAATTACAGGGGAGGTTATGGCTACACCTTC. It translates to CASSSTNYRGGYGYTF. The full variable domain, completed using reference TRBV7-9 and TRBJ1-2, is DTGVSQNPRHKITKRGQNVTFRCDPISEHNRLYWYRQTLGQGPEFLTYFQNEAQLEKSRLLSDRFSAERPKGSFSTLEIQRTEQGDSAMYLCASSSTNYRGGYGYTFGSGTRLTVV.

The gene calls are TRBV14 and TRBJ2-2, with D uncertain. The CDR3 loop spans 16 amino acids. Germline CDR1 SGHDN, CDR2 FVKESK. Deletions cut 1 base from V and 8 bases from J, with 17 bases between. In DNA form, the CDR3 reads TGTGCCAGCAGCCAAGTCCCGACCCCTCCTACGGGGGAGCTGTTTTTT. This encodes CASSQVPTPPTGELFF.

Only a few counts were recorded for this clonotype. The chain couples TRBV7-9 to TRBJ2-7; 8 bases line up with TRBD1. CDR1 is SEHNR, CDR2 FQNEAQ, per germline (reference sequence). CDR3 length: 17 amino acids. The trim removed 4 bases at V and 0 bases at J, leaving 11 bases unmatched. The CDR3 spells CASSSTFGQGYSYEQYF. The CDR3 DNA reads TGTGCCAGCAGCTCCACTTTCGGACAGGGTTACTCCTACGAGCAGTACTTC.

This clonotype was observed a handful of times. The chain carries TRBV20-1 and TRBJ1-2, with D hard to call. Looked up from germline, CDR1 is DFQATT and CDR2 is SNEGSKA (reference sequence). Trimming pared 3 bases from V and 5 bases from J, leaving 7 bases between. The CDR3 contains 11 residues. This CDR3 is CSASLEYGYTF. CDR3 nucleotides: TGCAGTGCTAGTTTGGAGTATGGCTACACCTTC.

The chain employs TRBV6-1 and TRBJ2-1, with TRBD2 matching 10 bases. Germline assignment: CDR1 MNHNS and CDR2 SASEGT. The CDR3 contains 16 residues. Losses at the gene ends were 6 bases for V and 7 bases for J; bases not matched to a gene: 12. This chain's CDR3 is CASRLNPAGGHNEQFF. The CDR3 bases are TGTGCCAGCAGGCTAAACCCAGCGGGGGGGCATAATGAGCAGTTCTTC.

This chain joins TRBV2 and TRBJ2-1; TRBD1 matches at 8 bases. The germline gives CDR1 SNHLY, CDR2 FYNNEI. V shed 5 bases, J shed 10 bases, and the junction held 7 bases outside the gene matches. This CDR3 is 13 amino acids long. The CDR3 here is CASSYRGVREQFF. The CDR3 nucleotides read TGTGCCAGCAGTTACAGGGGGGTTCGCGAGCAGTTCTTC.